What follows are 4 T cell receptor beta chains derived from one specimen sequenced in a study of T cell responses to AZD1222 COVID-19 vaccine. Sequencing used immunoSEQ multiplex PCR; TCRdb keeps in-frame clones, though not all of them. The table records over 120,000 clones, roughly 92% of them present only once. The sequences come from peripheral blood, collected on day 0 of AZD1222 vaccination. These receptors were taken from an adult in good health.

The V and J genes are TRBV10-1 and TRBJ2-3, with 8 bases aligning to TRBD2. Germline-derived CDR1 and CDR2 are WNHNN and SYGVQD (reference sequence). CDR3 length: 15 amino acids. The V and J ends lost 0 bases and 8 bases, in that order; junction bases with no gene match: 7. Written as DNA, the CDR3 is TGCGCCAGCAGTGAGTCAGGGACTAGTGGCGGTACGCAGTATTTT. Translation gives CASSESGTSGGTQYF.

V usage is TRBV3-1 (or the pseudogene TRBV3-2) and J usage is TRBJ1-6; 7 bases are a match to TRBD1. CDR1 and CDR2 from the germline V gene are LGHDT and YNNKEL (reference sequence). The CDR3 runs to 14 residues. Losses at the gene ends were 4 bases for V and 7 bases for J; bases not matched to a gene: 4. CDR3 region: CASSLRQGNSPLHF. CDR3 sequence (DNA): TGTGCCAGCAGCCTCCGACAGGGAAATTCACCCCTCCACTTT.

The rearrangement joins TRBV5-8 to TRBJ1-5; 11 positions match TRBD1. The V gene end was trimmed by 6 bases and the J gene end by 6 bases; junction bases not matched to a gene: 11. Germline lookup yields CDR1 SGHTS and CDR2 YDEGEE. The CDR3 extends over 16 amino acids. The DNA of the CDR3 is TGTGCCAGCAACTTATTACCCGGACAGGGGGCTCAGCCCCAGCATTTT. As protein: CASNLLPGQGAQPQHF.

The CDR3 bases are TGTGCCAGCAGCTGGGACAGCAATCAGCCCCAGCATTTT. Its translation: CASSWDSNQPQHF. This chain links TRBV28 with TRBJ1-5; possibly TRBD1 for D (5 bases). The CDR3 contains 13 residues. The germline V and J ends were trimmed by 6 bases and 1 base, with 7 bases remaining between them. CDR1 is MDHEN, CDR2 SYDVKM, per germline.